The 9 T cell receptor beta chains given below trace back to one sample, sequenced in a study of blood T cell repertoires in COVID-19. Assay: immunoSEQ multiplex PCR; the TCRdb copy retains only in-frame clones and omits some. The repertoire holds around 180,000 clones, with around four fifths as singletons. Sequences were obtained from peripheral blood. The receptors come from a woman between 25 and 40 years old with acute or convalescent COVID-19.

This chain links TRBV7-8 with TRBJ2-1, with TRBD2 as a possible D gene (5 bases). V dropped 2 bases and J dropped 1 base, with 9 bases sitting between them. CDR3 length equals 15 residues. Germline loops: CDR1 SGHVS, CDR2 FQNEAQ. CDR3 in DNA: TGTGCCAGCAGCTTACGCGGGTATTCCTACAATGAGCAGTTCTTC. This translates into CASSLRGYSYNEQFF.

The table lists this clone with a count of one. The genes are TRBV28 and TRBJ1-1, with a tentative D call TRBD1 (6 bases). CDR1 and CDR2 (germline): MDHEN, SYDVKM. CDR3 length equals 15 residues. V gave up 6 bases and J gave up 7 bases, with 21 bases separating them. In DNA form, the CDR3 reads TGTGCCAGCAGCCCAAGCGGGGGCGAGCTATTTGAAGCTTTCTTT. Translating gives CASSPSGGELFEAFF.

CDR3 nucleotides: TGTGCCAGCAAATACCGGGGGTCTTGGGAGACCCAGTACTTC. It is translated as CASKYRGSWETQYF. The rearrangement links TRBV27 to TRBJ2-5, with D perhaps TRBD2 (6 bases). V was cut by 7 bases and J by 5 bases, with 17 bases left in between. The CDR3 extends over 14 amino acids. Germline-derived CDR1 and CDR2 are MNHEY and SMNVEV (reference sequence).

The CDR3 protein is CASSFGGGQETQYF. The CDR3 bases are TGTGCCAGCAGCTTTGGGGGCGGTCAAGAGACCCAGTACTTC. The chain combines TRBV11-2 with TRBJ2-5; a possible D gene is TRBD1 (6 bases). The length of the CDR3 is 14 residues. The V gene lost 3 bases and the J gene lost 2 bases, with 10 bases spanning the gap. CDR1 and CDR2 (germline): SGHAT, FQNNGV.

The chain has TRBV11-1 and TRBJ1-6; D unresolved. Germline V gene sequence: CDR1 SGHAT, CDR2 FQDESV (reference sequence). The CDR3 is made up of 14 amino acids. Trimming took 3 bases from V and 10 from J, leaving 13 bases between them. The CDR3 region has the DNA TGTGCCAGCAGCTTTCGTCGGGGTGGATCACCCCTCCACTTT. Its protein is CASSFRRGGSPLHF.

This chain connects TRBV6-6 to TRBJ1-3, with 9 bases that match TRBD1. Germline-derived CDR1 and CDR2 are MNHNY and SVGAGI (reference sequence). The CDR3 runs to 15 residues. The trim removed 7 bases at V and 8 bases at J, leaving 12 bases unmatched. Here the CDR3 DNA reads TGTGCCAGCACCCCCCAAGGGACAGGGAGCGACACCATATATTTT. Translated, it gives CASTPQGTGSDTIYF.

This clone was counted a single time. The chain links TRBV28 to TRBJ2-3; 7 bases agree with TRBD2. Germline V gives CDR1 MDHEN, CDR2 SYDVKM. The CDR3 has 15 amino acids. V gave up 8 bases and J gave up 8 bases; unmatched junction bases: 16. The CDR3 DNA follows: TGTGCCAGCTGCATGGCAGGACTAGGGCAGGGTACGCAGTATTTT. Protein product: CASCMAGLGQGTQYF. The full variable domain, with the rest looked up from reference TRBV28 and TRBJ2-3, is DVKVTQSSRYLVKRTGEKVFLECVQDMDHENMFWYRQDPGLGLRLIYFSYDVKMKEKGDIPEGYSVSREKKERFSLILESASTNQTSMYLCASCMAGLGQGTQYFGPGTRLTVL.

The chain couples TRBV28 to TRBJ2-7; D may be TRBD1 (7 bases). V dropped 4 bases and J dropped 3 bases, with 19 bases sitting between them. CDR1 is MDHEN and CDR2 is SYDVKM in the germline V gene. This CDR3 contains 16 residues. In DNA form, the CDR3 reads TGTGCCAGCAGTTCCCCCAGTTGGCAGGGGGGCTACGAGCAGTACTTC. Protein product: CASSSPSWQGGYEQYF.

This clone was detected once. CDR3 protein: CASTGRGRVDTQYF. The DNA of the CDR3 is TGTGCCAGCACCGGGCGCGGGAGGGTAGATACGCAGTATTTT. The chain is built from TRBV3-1 (or the pseudogene TRBV3-2) and TRBJ2-3, with TRBD2 matching 9 bases. CDR1 and CDR2 from the germline V gene are LGHDT and YNNKEL (reference sequence). Trimming cost V 7 bases and J 5 bases; bases outside gene matches: 7. The CDR3 extends over 14 amino acids.